Included here is one T cell receptor (beta chain) sequence, with context. Participants reported their clinical history, and cohort assignment relied on those reports. This record comes from a study of blood T cell repertoires in COVID-19. Study information: T cells, B-cell-depleted T cells, or PBMCs supplied cDNA or gDNA.

Produced via immunoSEQ multiplex PCR; TCRdb's table is partial and in-frame only. The sample holds 200,000 to 250,000 clones; around 89% are singletons and the top ten take about 16%. Trimming took off 0 bases at V and 7 bases at J, with 9 bases between the two ends. This CDR3 is built from 14 residues. Germline assignment: CDR1 LGHDT and CDR2 YNNKEL (reference sequence). The clonotype comes from a man aged 25-45 years who had been exposed to COVID-19. Source material: PBMCs or T cells enriched from blood (not recorded which). The rearrangement joins TRBV3-1 (or the pseudogene TRBV3-2) to TRBJ2-2; D gene uncertain. The CDR3 sequence: CASSQDFGSGELFF. CDR3 coding DNA: TGTGCCAGCAGCCAAGATTTTGGTAGCGGGGAGCTGTTTTTT.